The 9 T cell receptor beta chains given below trace back to one sample, sequenced in a study of Ad26.COV2.S vaccination and SARS-CoV-2 variants. TCRdb's table, derived via immunoSEQ multiplex PCR, lists solely in-frame clones and lacks some. The table shows some 520,000 clones, with around 85% occurring only once. Treatment defined: some 20 received Ad26.COV2.S at low or high dose, single or two shots; 5 received placebo; per-sample allocation not given. After the first vaccine or placebo injection, samples were drawn on day 63. The input for sequencing was peripheral blood, taken in a trial of Ad26.COV2.S vaccine versus placebo. Every receptor here comes from a person between 18 and 59 years old who received the Ad26.COV2.S COVID-19 vaccine or a placebo.

This clone was detected once. CDR3 coding DNA: TGTGCCAGCAGCTATACCGGGACAAATTACGAGCAGTACTTC. It specifies CASSYTGTNYEQYF. The chain links TRBV6-2 or TRBV6-3 to TRBJ2-7, with a possible D match to TRBD1 (6 bases). The CDR3 is made up of 14 amino acids. V gave up 6 bases and J gave up 4 bases, with 16 bases separating them. CDR1 is MNHEY and CDR2 is SVGEGT in the germline V gene.

The CDR3 protein is CASSVRGWNTEAFF. CDR3 nucleotides: TGTGCCAGCAGTGTTAGGGGATGGAACACTGAAGCTTTCTTT. The V call is TRBV2, the J call TRBJ1-1; possible D gene TRBD1, 5 bases. The CDR3 totals 14 residues. The V end lost 4 bases, the J end lost 1 base, and 10 bases lay between the germline ends. Germline V gene lookup returns CDR1 SNHLY and CDR2 FYNNEI.

V is TRBV5-4 and J is TRBJ2-1; 7 positions agree with TRBD1. V lost 2 bases to trimming and J lost 3 bases; unmatched junction nucleotides: 5. Germline lookup yields CDR1 SGHNT and CDR2 YYREEE (reference sequence). The CDR3 runs to 15 residues. Written as DNA, the CDR3 is TGTGCCAGCAGCTTACCCGGGACAGACTACAATGAGCAGTTCTTC. It translates to CASSLPGTDYNEQFF.

The V and J genes are TRBV28 and TRBJ2-3; 11 bases line up with TRBD2. Germline-derived CDR1 and CDR2 are MDHEN and SYDVKM. With V trimmed by 5 bases and J by 5 bases, 15 bases remained unmatched. This CDR3 contains 18 residues. DNA of the CDR3: TGTGCCAGCAGTAGTTTGGGCACTAGCGGGAGTTTTGGAGATACGCAGTATTTT. It translates to CASSSLGTSGSFGDTQYF.

The V call is TRBV11-2, the J call TRBJ2-6; possible D gene TRBD1, 5 bases. This CDR3 has 17 residues. From germline, CDR1 is SGHAT and CDR2 FQNNGV. The ends were cut back, 2 bases at V and 0 bases at J, with 11 bases in the middle. The CDR3 reads CASSLYTGASGANVLTF. In nucleotides, the CDR3 is TGTGCCAGCAGCTTATACACAGGAGCCTCTGGGGCCAACGTCCTGACTTTC.

The chain recombines TRBV28 with TRBJ1-2; D unclear. Germline loops: CDR1 MDHEN, CDR2 SYDVKM. V lost 5 bases and J 2 bases, leaving 18 bases between the germline ends. The CDR3 sequence is 16 residues long. CDR3: CASSPPFGGRNYGYTF. The CDR3 coding sequence is TGTGCCAGCAGTCCCCCGTTTGGCGGGCGAAACTATGGCTACACCTTC.

The chain has TRBV24-1 and TRBJ2-2, with D perhaps matching TRBD1 (5 bases). Trimming took 3 bases from V and 0 from J, leaving 16 bases between them. The CDR3 runs to 18 residues. Germline V gene lookup returns CDR1 KGHDR and CDR2 SFDVKD. The CDR3 sequence is CATSDPRPGPTNTGELFF. DNA for the CDR3: TGTGCCACCAGTGATCCCCGGCCAGGGCCTACGAACACCGGGGAGCTGTTTTTT.

This rearrangement joins TRBV19 to TRBJ1-5; 7 bases map to TRBD1. Germline trimming cut 1 base from V and 6 bases from J; bases unmatched to any gene: 12. This CDR3 has 17 amino acids. CDR1 and CDR2 from the germline V gene are LNHDA and SQIVND (reference sequence). For the CDR3, the DNA is TGTGCCAGTAGTATAGGGAGGCCCAGGGGGTTGCGTCAGCCCCAGCATTTT. Residues: CASSIGRPRGLRQPQHF.

J is TRBJ1-2 and V is TRBV28, with D uncertain. CDR1 and CDR2 (germline): MDHEN, SYDVKM. Trimming removed 5 bases at V and 8 bases at J, with 12 bases between. The CDR3 has 12 amino acids. This CDR3 is CASSGRDWGYTF. In DNA, the CDR3 is TGTGCCAGCAGTGGTCGAGATTGGGGCTACACCTTC.